Sequencing of this TCR beta chain was carried out in a study of T cells in Graves' hyperthyroidism and ophthalmopathy. Overall study findings and caveats: Also found in blood were most expanded thyroid clonotypes above 0.001.

CDR1 SQVTM and CDR2 ANQGSEA come from the germline V gene. The CDR3 runs to 14 residues. V trimming: 6 bases; J trimming: 4 bases; junction bases outside the gene matches: 7. The CDR3 regions of TCR beta were amplified from RNA transcripts. HTBI primers were used for first-round RT-PCR of the TCR CDR3. TCRdb re-called the multiplex PCR reads through MiXCR, storing one row per CDR3 protein. The sample shows hundreds of thousands of distinct CDR3 sequences, approximately 14% of them seen only once. For this clonotype: Its antigen is still unknown.

Absence of ophthalmopathy progression within 18 months defined stable Graves' hyperthyroidism. Diagnosis of hyperthyroidism was new in patients aged 18 to 65, and its duration was under 2 months. The rearrangement links TRBV29-1 to TRBJ1-3, with 9 positions matching TRBD1. Specimen: blood. This receptor was identified in a woman aged 18-29 years with Graves' hyperthyroidism. The CDR3 bases are TGCAGCGTGGTGACAGGGGGAACGGGAAACACCATATATTTT. Its protein is CSVVTGGTGNTIYF.